One sample yielded the 8 T cell receptor beta chains listed below, sequenced in a study of cytomegalovirus exposure and HLA in healthy donors. The primer mix had 60 Vbeta and 13 Jbeta primers. The repertoire was sequenced with immunoSEQ multiplex PCR; TCRdb's copy has only in-frame clones and lacks some. This sample has around 150,000 clones; around 76% occur once, and the top ten carry about 1.9%. Sequencing used PBMCs. Source of these receptors: a female donor in good health and CMV-seronegative.

This clone was counted between two and nine times. CDR3 protein: CAIGGAGNYNEQFF. In DNA form, the CDR3 reads TGTGCCATCGGGGGGGCGGGGAACTACAATGAGCAGTTCTTC. V is TRBV10-3 and J is TRBJ2-1, with D perhaps TRBD2 (7 bases). V was shortened by 8 bases and J by 3 bases, with 14 bases between the two germline ends. The CDR3 totals 14 residues. Germline V gene sequence: CDR1 ENHRY, CDR2 SYGVKD.

This clone has more than one count but fewer than ten. This chain joins TRBV27 and TRBJ1-1; D is undetermined. Trimming removed 2 bases from V and 1 base from J, with 11 bases in between. The CDR3 length is 15 residues. Germline lookup yields CDR1 MNHEY and CDR2 SMNVEV (reference sequence). The CDR3 region is CASSLQTLPNTEAFF. DNA of the CDR3: TGTGCCAGCAGTTTACAGACACTCCCGAACACTGAAGCTTTCTTT.

Here the CDR3 reads CASSVAGTYNEQFF. CDR3 in DNA: TGTGCCAGCTCAGTAGCGGGAACCTACAATGAGCAGTTCTTC. The chain links TRBV18 to TRBJ2-1, with 8 bases lining up with TRBD2. The V segment lost 5 bases and the J segment 2 bases; nucleotides outside the gene matches: 2. This CDR3 is built from 14 residues. Germline loops: CDR1 KGHSH, CDR2 LQKENI.

The DNA for the CDR3 is TGTGCCAGCAGTTTAGTAGCAGCGGGGCGAGGCTACGAGCAGTACTTC. Its protein is CASSLVAAGRGYEQYF. The chain combines TRBV27 with TRBJ2-7; 7 nucleotides match TRBD2. Germline V gene sequence: CDR1 MNHEY, CDR2 SMNVEV (reference sequence). J lost 3 bases, V lost 2 bases, and 10 bases had no gene match. This CDR3 has 16 residues.

This clone has a handful of counts. The chain employs TRBV7-9 and TRBJ1-2; the match to TRBD1 covers 7 bases. The CDR3 totals 15 residues. Germline V gene lookup returns CDR1 SEHNR and CDR2 FQNEAQ (reference sequence). With 8 bases clipped from V and 1 base from J, the junction kept 10 bases outside the gene matches. The CDR3 protein is CASGPRTGINYGYTF. The CDR3 DNA is TGTGCCAGCGGGCCCCGGACAGGAATTAACTATGGCTACACCTTC.

The genes are TRBV25-1 and TRBJ2-3; 8 nucleotides match TRBD2. The CDR3 consists of 17 residues. The V gene's germline CDR1 is MGHDK and CDR2 SYGVNS. The V segment lost 4 bases and the J segment 1 base; nucleotides outside the gene matches: 10. The CDR3 region is CASSALAAGRGTDTQYF. The CDR3 coding sequence is TGTGCCAGCAGTGCGCTCGCGGCCGGGAGGGGCACAGATACGCAGTATTTT.

This clone turned up a few times. J is TRBJ2-5 and V is TRBV6-1, with TRBD2 identical over 10 bases. With 6 bases clipped from V and 1 base from J, the junction kept 2 bases outside the gene matches. This CDR3 is built from 14 residues. The V gene's germline CDR1 is MNHNS and CDR2 SASEGT. The CDR3 DNA is TGTGCCAGCAGCCCTAGCGGGGGCCAAGAGACCCAGTACTTC. Translation gives CASSPSGGQETQYF.

About this clone itself: Other DNA sequences in the same sample also yield this CDR3. Here the CDR3 DNA reads TGCGCCAGCAGCTTGGGCCAGGATGGCTACACCTTC. It encodes CASSLGQDGYTF. The chain couples TRBV5-1 to TRBJ1-2; no definite D call. Germline V gives CDR1 SGHRS, CDR2 YFSETQ. CDR3 size: 12 residues. The V gene lost 0 bases and the J gene lost 6 bases, with 6 bases spanning the gap.